The clone carrying this T cell receptor (beta chain) was seen just once. V was trimmed by 1 base and J by 0 bases, leaving 16 bases between them. The CDR3 is 17 residues long. Looked up from germline, CDR1 is MNHEY and CDR2 is SMNVEV (reference sequence). These data originate in a study of blood T cells in healthy people across ages. A second about 6 to 11 cycle PCR used barcoded and J-beta primers. Via MiXCR, TCRdb re-called the 5' RACE reads, giving one row per CDR3 protein. Found here are hundreds of thousands of distinct CDR3 sequences, less than 25% of them singletons; the top ten hold 7.5% to 9%. These same records also appear under a second study, on T cells of mothers and their children.

The V call is TRBV27, the J call TRBJ2-7; D is ambiguous. The TCR comes from a boy between 10 and 17 years old in good health. Input material: blood. In nucleotides, the CDR3 is TGTGCCAGCAGTTTATTCCCCCTGGATCAGGACTCCTACGAGCAGTACTTC. Encoded protein: CASSLFPLDQDSYEQYF.